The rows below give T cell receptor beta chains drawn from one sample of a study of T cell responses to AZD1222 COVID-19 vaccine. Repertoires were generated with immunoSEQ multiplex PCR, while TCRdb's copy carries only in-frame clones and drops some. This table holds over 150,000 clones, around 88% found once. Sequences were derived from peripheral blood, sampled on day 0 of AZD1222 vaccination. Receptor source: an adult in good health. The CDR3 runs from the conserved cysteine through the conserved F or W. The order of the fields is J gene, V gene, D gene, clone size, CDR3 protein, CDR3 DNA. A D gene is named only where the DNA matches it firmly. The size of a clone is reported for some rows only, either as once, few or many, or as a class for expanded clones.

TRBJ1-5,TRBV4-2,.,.,CASSQEGGVQPQHF,TGTGCCAGCAGCCAAGAGGGGGGAGTCCAGCCCCAGCATTTT
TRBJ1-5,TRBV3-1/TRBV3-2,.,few,CASSRTVSNQPQHF,TGTGCCAGCAGCCGGACGGTTAGCAATCAGCCCCAGCATTTT
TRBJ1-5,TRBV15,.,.,CATSRDDTLQPQHF,TGTGCCACCAGCAGAGATGACACTCTTCAGCCCCAGCATTTT
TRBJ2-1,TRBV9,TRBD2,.,CASSDRLTSGNNEQFF,TGTGCCAGCAGCGACCGATTGACTAGCGGGAACAATGAGCAGTTCTTC
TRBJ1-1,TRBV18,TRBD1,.,CASSDRAGDTEAFF,TGTGCCAGCTCAGACAGGGCCGGGGACACTGAAGCTTTCTTT
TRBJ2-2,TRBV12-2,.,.,CASRLTRTVAGELFF,TGTGCAAGTCGCTTAACTAGGACAGTGGCCGGGGAGCTGTTTTTT
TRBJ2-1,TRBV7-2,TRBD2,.,CASSLARGTNNEQFF,TGTGCCAGCAGCTTAGCGCGGGGGACTAACAATGAGCAGTTCTTC
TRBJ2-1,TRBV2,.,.,CASNEDNYNEQFF,TGTGCCAGCAATGAAGACAACTACAATGAGCAGTTCTTC
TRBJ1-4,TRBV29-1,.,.,CSVSRGEEKLFF,TGCAGCGTTAGCAGAGGTGAGGAAAAACTGTTTTTT
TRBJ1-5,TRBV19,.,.,CASMDMTSNQPQHF,TGTGCCAGTATGGACATGACTAGCAATCAGCCCCAGCATTTT
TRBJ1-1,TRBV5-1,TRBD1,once,CASSLGLISSQGLATEAFF,TGCGCCAGCAGCTTGGGCTTGATCTCCTCACAGGGGTTGGCCACTGAAGCTTTCTTT
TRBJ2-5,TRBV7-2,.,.,CASNSLGATRQETQYF,TGTGCCAGCAACAGCTTAGGGGCCACTAGGCAAGAGACCCAGTACTTC
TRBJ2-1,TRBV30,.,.,CAWSTQGHEQFF,TGTGCCTGGAGTACTCAGGGTCATGAGCAGTTCTTC
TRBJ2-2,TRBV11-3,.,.,CASSEDGGAGELFF,TGTGCCAGCAGCGAGGACGGTGGGGCCGGGGAGCTGTTTTTT
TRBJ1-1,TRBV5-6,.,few,CASSFGATEAFF,TGTGCCAGCAGCTTTGGGGCCACTGAAGCTTTCTTT
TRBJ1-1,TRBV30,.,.,CASERRGTEAFF,TGTGCCTCCGAGAGGCGGGGGACTGAAGCTTTCTTT
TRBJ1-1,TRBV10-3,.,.,CAISESTAVSMNTEAFF,TGTGCCATCAGTGAGTCGACCGCGGTTTCAATGAACACTGAAGCTTTCTTT
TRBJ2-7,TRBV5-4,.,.,CASSPGGLAYEQYF,TGTGCCAGCAGCCCGGGCGGCCTCGCCTACGAGCAGTACTTC
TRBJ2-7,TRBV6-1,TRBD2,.,CASSDGFGGGPYEQYF,TGTGCCAGCAGTGACGGGTTCGGGGGGGGTCCCTACGAGCAGTACTTC
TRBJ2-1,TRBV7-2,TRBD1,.,CASSSRQGDNEQFF,TGTGCCAGCAGCTCCCGACAGGGGGACAATGAGCAGTTCTTC
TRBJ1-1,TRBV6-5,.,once,CASSYSGGGTEAFF,TGTGCCAGCAGTTACTCTGGGGGAGGCACTGAAGCTTTCTTT
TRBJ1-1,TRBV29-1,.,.,CSVATGKDTEAFF,TGCAGCGTTGCCACAGGGAAGGACACTGAAGCTTTCTTT
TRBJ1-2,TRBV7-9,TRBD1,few,CASSSRDRGSYGYTF,TGTGCCAGCAGCTCCCGAGACAGGGGAAGCTATGGCTACACCTTC
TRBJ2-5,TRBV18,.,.,CASSRGSGETQYF,TGTGCCAGCTCACGGGGGTCGGGAGAGACCCAGTACTTC
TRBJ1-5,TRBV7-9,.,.,CASSQSRGNQPQHF,TGTGCCAGCAGCCAGTCCAGGGGCAATCAGCCCCAGCATTTT
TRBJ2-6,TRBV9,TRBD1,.,CASSEGRQGRDGANVLTF,TGTGCCAGCAGTGAAGGGAGACAGGGACGTGACGGGGCCAACGTCCTGACTTTC
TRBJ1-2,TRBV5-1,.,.,CASSLDGEVDGYTF,TGCGCCAGCAGCTTGGACGGGGAGGTGGATGGCTACACCTTC
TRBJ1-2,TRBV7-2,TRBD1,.,CASSLGGGTVYGYTF,TGTGCCAGCAGCTTAGGAGGGGGGACAGTCTACGGCTACACCTTC
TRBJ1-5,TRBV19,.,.,CASSIEGLRIQPQHF,TGTGCCAGTAGTATAGAGGGGTTGAGGATCCAGCCCCAGCATTTT
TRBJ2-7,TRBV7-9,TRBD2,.,CASSLWREDSYEQYF,TGTGCCAGCAGCTTATGGCGGGAGGACTCCTACGAGCAGTACTTC
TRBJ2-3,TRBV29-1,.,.,CSVRTNTDTQYF,TGCAGCGTCCGGACTAACACAGATACGCAGTATTTT
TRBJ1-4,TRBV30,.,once,CAWSVAGGGKLFF,TGTGCCTGGAGTGTAGCTGGGGGGGGAAAACTGTTTTTT
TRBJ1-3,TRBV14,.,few,CASSQNSGNTIYF,TGTGCCAGCAGCCAAAACTCTGGAAACACCATATATTTT
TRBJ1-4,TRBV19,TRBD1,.,CASTPTGDEKLFF,TGTGCCAGTACCCCGACAGGGGACGAAAAACTGTTTTTT
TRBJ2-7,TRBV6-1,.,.,CASSELGDSSYEQYF,TGTGCCAGCAGTGAGCTAGGAGACAGCTCCTACGAGCAGTACTTC
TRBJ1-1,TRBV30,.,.,CAWTTGPSGAEAFF,TGTGCCTGGACTACCGGGCCCTCGGGAGCTGAAGCTTTCTTT
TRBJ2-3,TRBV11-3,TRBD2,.,CASSGTSGTTDTQYF,TGTGCCAGCAGCGGGACTAGCGGTACTACAGATACGCAGTATTTT
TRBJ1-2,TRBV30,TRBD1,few,CAWSVPQGDRGGYTF,TGTGCCTGGAGTGTACCCCAGGGGGACAGGGGTGGCTACACCTTC
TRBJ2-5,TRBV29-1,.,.,CSVGNRLQETQYF,TGCAGCGTTGGAAATAGACTTCAAGAGACCCAGTACTTC
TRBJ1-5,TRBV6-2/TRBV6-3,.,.,CASSLRAEGINQPQHF,TGTGCCAGCAGCCTCCGGGCCGAGGGGATTAATCAGCCCCAGCATTTT